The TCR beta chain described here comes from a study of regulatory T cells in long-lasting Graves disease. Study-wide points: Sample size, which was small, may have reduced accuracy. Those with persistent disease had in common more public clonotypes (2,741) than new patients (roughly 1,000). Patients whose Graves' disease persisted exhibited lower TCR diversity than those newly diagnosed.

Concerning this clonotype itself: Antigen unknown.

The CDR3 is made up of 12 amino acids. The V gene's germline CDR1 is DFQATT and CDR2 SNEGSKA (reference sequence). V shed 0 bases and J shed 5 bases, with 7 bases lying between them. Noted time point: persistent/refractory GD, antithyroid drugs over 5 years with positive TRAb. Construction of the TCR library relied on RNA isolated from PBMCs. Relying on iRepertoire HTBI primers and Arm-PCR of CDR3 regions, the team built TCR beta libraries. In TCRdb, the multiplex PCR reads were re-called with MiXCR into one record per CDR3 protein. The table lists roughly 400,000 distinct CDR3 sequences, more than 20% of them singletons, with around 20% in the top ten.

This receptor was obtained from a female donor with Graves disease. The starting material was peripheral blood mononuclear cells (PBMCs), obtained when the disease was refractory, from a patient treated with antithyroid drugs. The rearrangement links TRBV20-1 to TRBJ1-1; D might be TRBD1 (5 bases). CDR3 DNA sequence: TGCAGTGCTAGAGAACAGGAAACTGAAGCTTTCTTT. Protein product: CSAREQETEAFF.